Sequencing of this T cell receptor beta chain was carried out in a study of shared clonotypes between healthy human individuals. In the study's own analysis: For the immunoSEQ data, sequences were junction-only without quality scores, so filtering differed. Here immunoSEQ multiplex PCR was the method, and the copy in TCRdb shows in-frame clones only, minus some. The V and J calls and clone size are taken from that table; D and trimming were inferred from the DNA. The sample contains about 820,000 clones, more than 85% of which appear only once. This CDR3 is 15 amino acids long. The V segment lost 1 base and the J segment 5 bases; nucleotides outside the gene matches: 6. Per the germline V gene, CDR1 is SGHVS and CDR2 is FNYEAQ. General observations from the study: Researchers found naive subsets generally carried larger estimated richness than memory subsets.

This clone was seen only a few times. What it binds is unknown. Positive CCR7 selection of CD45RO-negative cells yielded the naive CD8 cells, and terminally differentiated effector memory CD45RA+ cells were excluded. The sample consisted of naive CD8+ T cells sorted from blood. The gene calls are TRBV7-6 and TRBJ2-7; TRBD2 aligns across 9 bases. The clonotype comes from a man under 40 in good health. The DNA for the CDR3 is TGTGCCAGCAGCTTAGGGAGCGGGAGGTCCCACGAGCAGTACTTC. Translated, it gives CASSLGSGRSHEQYF.